The 21 T cell receptor beta chains listed next were all sequenced from one sample in a study of CD8+ T cells in alopecia areata. Extracted RNA was reverse transcribed into cDNA, the sequencing template. The repertoire was sequenced with immunoSEQ multiplex PCR; TCRdb's copy has only in-frame clones and lacks some. Among some 82,000 clones listed, roughly 51% were seen once. The specimen sequenced was NKG2D-high CD8+ T cells sorted from blood. Every receptor here comes from a human donor with alopecia areata.

This clone was seen a few times. The chain employs TRBV5-6 and TRBJ1-1, with D hard to call. This CDR3 spans 12 amino acids. V was clipped by 4 bases and J by 6 bases, with 10 bases between them. Germline CDR1 SGHDT, CDR2 YYEEEE. The DNA for the CDR3 is TGTGCCAGCAGCCTCCTGGAGGCTGAAGCTTTCTTT. Translated, it gives CASSLLEAEAFF.

The chain employs TRBV30 and TRBJ1-2; the match to TRBD1 covers 7 bases. The length of the CDR3 is 16 residues. V dropped 2 bases and J dropped 3; count of bases not matched to a gene: 12. Germline V gene data show CDR1 as GTSNPN and CDR2 as SVGIG (reference sequence). CDR3 nucleotide sequence: TGTGCCTGGAGTCCCGGACAGGCGGTTTGGTACTATGGCTACACCTTC. Its protein is CAWSPGQAVWYYGYTF.

This clone was picked up a small number of times. Different DNA sequences within this sample yield the same CDR3. This chain joins TRBV29-1 and TRBJ2-1; D remains unclear. V lost 3 bases to trimming and J lost 3 bases, with 6 bases between them. The CDR3 has 12 amino acids. Germline V lookup: CDR1 SQVTM, CDR2 ANQGSEA. The CDR3 DNA sequence: TGCAGCGTTGAGGGCAGCTACAATGAGCAGTTCTTC. Amino acid sequence: CSVEGSYNEQFF.

The chain is built from TRBV5-1 and TRBJ2-5; 9 nucleotides line up with TRBD1. The CDR3 runs 12 residues. Germline CDR1 SGHRS, CDR2 YFSETQ. Losses at the gene ends were 4 bases for V and 9 bases for J; bases not matched to a gene: 4. CDR3 sequence reads: CASSADRGSQYF. CDR3 nucleotide sequence: TGCGCCAGCAGCGCCGACAGGGGGTCCCAGTACTTC.

This sequence joins TRBV4-1 and TRBJ2-1; D gene unclear. Germline assignment: CDR1 MGHRA and CDR2 YSYEKL. The length of the CDR3 is 14 residues. With 4 bases removed from V and 8 bases from J, the gap between germline ends came to 15 bases. DNA for the CDR3: TGCGCCAGCAGCCCCTTAAATAGCCCGGATGAGCAGTTCTTC. Its translation: CASSPLNSPDEQFF.

The chain links TRBV29-1 to TRBJ1-1; the D gene is possibly TRBD1 (6 bases). The CDR3 has 13 residues. V was clipped by 3 bases and J by 6 bases, with 14 bases between them. Germline CDR1 SQVTM, CDR2 ANQGSEA. CDR3 protein: CSVESPGESEAFF. The CDR3 DNA reads as TGCAGCGTTGAGTCCCCAGGGGAGTCTGAAGCTTTCTTT.

The chain has TRBV4-1 and TRBJ2-7, with a possible D match to TRBD2 (7 bases). In germline, CDR1 is MGHRA, CDR2 YSYEKL. Trimming took off 5 bases at V and 4 bases at J, with 15 bases between the two ends. CDR3 size: 14 residues. CDR3 sequence (DNA): TGCGCCAGCAGCTTAAGAGAGGGGGGGTACGAGCAGTACTTC. It encodes CASSLREGGYEQYF.

The rearrangement uses TRBV5-4 and TRBJ2-5; the D is unclear. Trimming removed 4 bases from V and 1 base from J, with 8 bases in between. In germline, CDR1 is SGHNT, CDR2 YYREEE (reference sequence). This CDR3 spans 13 amino acids. The DNA for the CDR3 is TGTGCCAGCAGCCCGAGGACCCAAGAGACCCAGTACTTC. As protein: CASSPRTQETQYF.

V usage is TRBV29-1 and J usage is TRBJ2-3; weak D call: TRBD1 (6 bases). Germline-derived CDR1 and CDR2 are SQVTM and ANQGSEA. The CDR3 is 13 residues long. V shed 3 bases and J shed 5 bases, with 12 bases lying between them. This chain's CDR3 is CSVEAGERDTQYF. In nucleotides, the CDR3 is TGCAGCGTTGAGGCAGGGGAGCGAGATACGCAGTATTTT.

The chain couples TRBV7-8 to TRBJ2-1, with TRBD2 matching over 7 bases. Germline V gives CDR1 SGHVS, CDR2 FQNEAQ. The junction had 8 bases not matched to a gene; V was cut back by 4 bases and J by 5 bases. The CDR3 has 15 amino acids. CDR3 loop: CASSSYAGTNNEQFF. For the CDR3, the DNA is TGTGCCAGCAGCTCCTACGCGGGGACTAACAATGAGCAGTTCTTC. The whole variable domain, remainder taken from reference TRBV7-8 and TRBJ2-1, is GAGVSQSPRYKVAKRGQDVALRCDPISGHVSLFWYQQALGQGPEFLTYFQNEAQLDKSGLPSDRFFAERPEGSVSTLKIQRTQQEDSAVYLCASSSYAGTNNEQFFGPGTRLTVL.

A few counts support this clone. The rearrangement uses TRBV29-1 and TRBJ1-3, with no clear D. CDR3 length: 13 amino acids. CDR1 and CDR2 from the germline V gene are SQVTM and ANQGSEA. Trimming removed 3 bases at V and 2 bases at J, with 8 bases between. The CDR3 DNA reads TGCAGCGTTGATACAGATACTGGAAACACCATATATTTT. It codes for CSVDTDTGNTIYF.

The chain is built from TRBV4-1 and TRBJ2-3; tentatively, D is TRBD1 (6 bases). Germline CDR1 is MGHRA and CDR2 is YSYEKL. This CDR3 comprises 17 residues. V was shortened by 3 bases and J by 0 bases, with 16 bases between the two germline ends. CDR3 loop: CASSHRDIIASTDTQYF. DNA for the CDR3: TGCGCCAGCAGCCACCGGGACATAATCGCTAGCACAGATACGCAGTATTTT.

In its sample, this clone was seen once. This sample also contains other DNA sequences that code for the same CDR3. The genes are TRBV4-3 and TRBJ2-7; 7 bases fit TRBD2. This CDR3 contains 15 residues. The germline V gene has CDR1 LGHNA and CDR2 YSLEER. Trimming took 1 base from V and 3 from J; bases not matched to a gene: 6. The CDR3 is CASSQVTGDYYEQYF. DNA of the CDR3: TGCGCCAGCAGCCAAGTAACGGGGGACTACTACGAGCAGTACTTC.

This clone was counted once. The V and J genes are TRBV27 and TRBJ2-7; the D gene could be TRBD1 or TRBD2 (7 bases each). In germline, CDR1 is MNHEY, CDR2 SMNVEV (reference sequence). This CDR3 is 15 amino acids long. Between the trimmed V and J ends, which lost 6 bases and 1 base, there was a span of 16 bases. The CDR3 region is CASSLRGGTSYEQYF. DNA of the CDR3: TGTGCCAGCAGCCTCAGGGGGGGTACGTCCTACGAGCAGTACTTC.

V and J are TRBV29-1 and TRBJ2-7; 8 bases agree with TRBD1. The CDR3 is 13 residues long. J was trimmed by 0 bases and V by 7 bases; bases with no gene match: 5. CDR1 is SQVTM and CDR2 is ANQGSEA in the germline V gene. The CDR3 DNA is TGCAGCGGAACAGGGGGGAGCTCCTACGAGCAGTACTTC. This codes for CSGTGGSSYEQYF.

The V gene is TRBV29-1, the J gene TRBJ2-3; either TRBD1 or TRBD2 may supply D (6 bases each). Germline-derived CDR1 and CDR2 are SQVTM and ANQGSEA. This CDR3 spans 12 amino acids. V lost 6 bases and J lost 4, with 11 bases in between. Here the CDR3 DNA reads TGCAGCGTACCTCGGGGGCCAGATACGCAGTATTTT. Its protein is CSVPRGPDTQYF.

This clone was counted between two and nine times. The CDR3 loop is CASSHRDRGTGELFF. The CDR3 coding sequence is TGCGCCAGCAGCCACCGCGACAGGGGGACCGGGGAGCTGTTTTTT. V and J are TRBV4-1 and TRBJ2-2; 9 nucleotides match TRBD1. The V segment lost 3 bases and the J segment 5 bases; nucleotides outside the gene matches: 4. The CDR3 covers 15 residues. The germline gives CDR1 MGHRA, CDR2 YSYEKL.

This clone has just a few counts. V usage is TRBV13 and J usage is TRBJ2-7; 10 bases line up with TRBD1. Germline CDR1 reads PRHDT; CDR2 reads FYEKMQ (reference sequence). The CDR3 runs 13 residues. V lost 5 bases, J lost 6 bases, and 4 bases stayed unmatched. CDR3 region: CASSARTGGEQYF. The DNA for the CDR3 is TGTGCCAGCAGCGCCCGGACAGGGGGCGAGCAGTACTTC. The whole variable domain, remainder taken from reference TRBV13 and TRBJ2-7, is AAGVIQSPRHLIKEKRETATLKCYPIPRHDTVYWYQQGPGQDPQFLISFYEKMQSDKGSIPDRFSAQQFSDYHSELNMSSLELGDSALYFCASSARTGGEQYFGPGTRLTVT.

The rearrangement links TRBV14 to TRBJ2-7, with D uncertain. This CDR3 is built from 11 residues. Per germline, CDR1 SGHDN and CDR2 FVKESK. V dropped 4 bases and J dropped 5 bases, with 6 bases sitting between them. The CDR3 coding sequence is TGTGCCAGCAGCCCCGGAAACGAGCAGTACTTC. Residues: CASSPGNEQYF.

Only a few counts were recorded for this clone. The rearrangement links TRBV7-9 to TRBJ2-1, with D possibly being TRBD1 (5 bases). Germline V gives CDR1 SEHNR, CDR2 FQNEAQ (reference sequence). The CDR3 spans 15 residues. V was pared by 0 bases and J by 3 bases, with 9 bases between. This chain's CDR3 is CASSLAQGSYNEQFF. CDR3 DNA sequence: TGTGCCAGCAGCTTAGCGCAGGGTAGCTACAATGAGCAGTTCTTC.

There are a few counts of this clone. The genes are TRBV29-1 and TRBJ2-2; D gene ambiguous. V was shortened by 6 bases and J by 6 bases, with 5 bases between the two germline ends. Germline V lookup: CDR1 SQVTM, CDR2 ANQGSEA. The CDR3 is 10 residues long. CDR3 DNA: TGCAGCGTCGGGTCCGGGGAGCTGTTTTTT. Translation gives CSVGSGELFF.